This TCR beta chain was retrieved from a study of shared clonotypes between healthy human individuals (dated by TCRdb to between 2020 and 2021). With regard to the full study: Three men and a couple of women, aged 18 to 49 years, made up the cohort. Per donor, three plates each were used for CD4 naive and CD4 memory, two for CD8 naive, and one for CD8 memory. To estimate repertoire size and how much clonotypes are shared between individuals, the study performed deep sequencing of blood TCR repertoires from a few healthy adults. Different laboratories and diverse techniques were used to prepare libraries and sequence TCR repertoires, to increase sequencing depth and limit assay-specific biases. Each donor's leukapheresis produced roughly between roughly 0.9 and 8.9 billion PBMCs.

Via the germline V gene (reference sequence), CDR1 is MNHNY and CDR2 SVGAGI. V sheds 8 bases and J sheds 1 base, leaving 11 bases between their ends. There are 13 amino acids in the CDR3, from cysteine to phenylalanine inclusive. The CDR3 DNA has 39 bases and is translated from base 1. Concerning this clone: There is no known antigen for this receptor. No clone much larger than this one lies a single base away; base qualities are absent.

Using the deep immunoSEQ assay, TCR CDR3 regions were amplified from genomic DNA by multiplex PCR. Genomic DNA extracted from each cell subset was distributed evenly over all wells of several immunoSEQ 96-well plates, and each plate served as one replicate. For sorted subsets, each replicate PCR was loaded with around 220 ng genomic DNA, equivalent to 25,000 to 30,000 T cell genomes. Purified libraries were quantified with a Qubit 3.0 fluorometer, sized on a Bioanalyzer 2100, and re-quantified with the KAPA Library Quantification kit. Each immunoSEQ 96-well plate was sequenced on its own single-read 150-cycle Illumina NextSeq 550 flow cell. The source study handled its data this way. Because the immunoSEQ output included only junctional sequences and no quality scores, the filtering could not be the same as the filtering used for full-length reads. Sequences were annotated with PyIR, a Python wrapper for IgBLAST v1.9, and V/J genes and CDR3 were assigned using IMGT germline references. Any read was removed if the V/J assignment was weak (E-value above 1e-6), the CDR3 was missing, or the read contained stop codons, out-of-frame junctions, or ambiguous translated residues. V3J clonotypes were defined as sequences sharing the same inferred V gene, J gene, and CDR3 amino acid sequence. To compute the percentage overlap between repertoires, the number of shared unique clonotypes was divided by the size of the smaller repertoire. Three approaches were used to assess repertoire richness: RTK rarefaction, the Chao1 estimator, and Recon v2.1 estimates of unobserved clonotypes. OLGA was used to compute generation probabilities for all TCRbeta clonotypes that the gDNA method yielded from several donors. TCRdb carries this immuneACCESS record with in-frame sequences only. Its versions omit some clonotypes, under half of them owing to an unresolved V gene in the studies checked, with the rest unexplained. D and trimming were read from the DNA, whereas the V and J calls and clone size are those reported in that table. The sample contains about 2.4 million clones, approximately 92% of them found a single time. Clones ranked in the top ten supply roughly 0.15% of the sample.

The donors were healthy, HIV-negative adults who had no recently reported acute infections or vaccinations. All donors were Caucasian adults living in Nashville, Tennessee, USA. CD4+ T cells were enriched through magnetic negative selection, after which naive cells were positively selected on CD45RA and the remaining negative fraction served as the memory subset. After blood collection by leukapheresis, PBMCs were isolated using Ficoll-Histopaque density gradient centrifugation and then cryopreserved in the vapor phase of liquid nitrogen. Purity and quantity of every magnetically sorted T cell population were checked by analytical flow cytometry. Genomic DNA was isolated from each sorted fraction and quantified by UV absorbance on a Nanodrop 2000c. What the research found in general, with its limitations: Incomplete sequencing was indicated by rarefaction of sorted-subset datasets, despite the large sequencing depth. Clonotypes shared by all four sorted-subset donors showed higher generation probabilities than non-shared clonotypes. Because the study included only a small number of donors, the genetic and exposure-history diversity represented was limited. Only blood was sampled, and tissue TCR repertoires likely differ from those in blood. When several donors were compared, the shared fraction of clonotypes was around 4.6% for naive CD4, roughly 3.4% for naive CD8, 2.3% for memory CD4, and less than 0.5% for memory CD8. Based on pairwise subsampling, the degree of clonotype sharing among donors was expected to be affected by sequencing depth. Larger estimated clonotype richness was generally found for naive subsets than for memory subsets.

The receptor comes from a man between 18 and 35 years old in good health. The sequence joins TRBV6-6 to TRBJ1-1; TRBD1 is possibly the D segment (6 matching bases). Input material: naive CD4+ T cells sorted from blood. The label giving this sample's cell subset or site can be read as: CD45RA+ positively selected. CDR3 sequence: CASLGGQNTEAFF. The bases read TGTGCCAGCCTGGGGGGACAGAACACTGAAGCTTTCTTT.